The 15 T cell receptor beta chains below were found in one sample sequenced in a study of blood T cell repertoires in COVID-19. Assay used: immunoSEQ multiplex PCR; TCRdb lists only in-frame clones, some missing. The table has around 200,000 clones, 70% to 85% seen once. Sequencing used peripheral blood. These receptors originate from a human donor in a cohort sampled during active COVID-19.

This chain uses TRBV5-1 with TRBJ1-1; 9 positions match TRBD1. V lost 2 bases to trimming and J lost 2 bases; unmatched junction nucleotides: 4. CDR1 SGHRS and CDR2 YFSETQ come from the germline V gene. The CDR3 consists of 15 residues. Written as DNA, the CDR3 is TGCGCCAGCAGCTTCTTGACAGGGGGAAACACTGAAGCTTTCTTT. Protein: CASSFLTGGNTEAFF. Full variable domain (outside the CDR3, taken from reference TRBV5-1 and TRBJ1-1): KAGVTQTPRYLIKTRGQQVTLSCSPISGHRSVSWYQQTPGQGLQFLFEYFSETQRNKGNFPGRFSGRQFSNSRSEMNVSTLELGDSALYLCASSFLTGGNTEAFFGQGTRLTVV.

The chain uses TRBV2 and TRBJ2-7; a weak D match, TRBD1 (6 bases). Germline lookup yields CDR1 SNHLY and CDR2 FYNNEI. This CDR3 region has 15 residues. V shed 4 bases and J shed 2 bases, with 15 bases lying between them. The CDR3 DNA sequence: TGTGCCAGCAGTGGGGGGCAGGGGAAAGCCTACGAGCAGTACTTC. It codes for CASSGGQGKAYEQYF.

This sequence joins TRBV11-2 and TRBJ2-3, with 8 bases lining up with TRBD2. CDR3 size: 16 residues. Germline V lookup: CDR1 SGHAT, CDR2 FQNNGV. V lost 1 base, J lost 6 bases, and 9 bases stayed unmatched. The CDR3: CASSLAGLGTQDTQYF. CDR3 coding DNA: TGTGCCAGCAGCTTAGCGGGACTAGGGACACAGGATACGCAGTATTTT.

Only one count was recorded for this clone. The rearrangement uses TRBV27 and TRBJ1-2; no clear D. CDR1 MNHEY and CDR2 SMNVEV come from the germline V gene (reference sequence). V shed 6 bases and J shed 4 bases, with 18 bases lying between them. The CDR3 runs 15 residues. CDR3 loop: CASSSPKLGLYGYTF. CDR3 in DNA: TGTGCCAGCAGCTCCCCAAAACTGGGCCTCTATGGCTACACCTTC.

This clone is categorized as large. J is TRBJ1-6 and V is TRBV3-1 (or the pseudogene TRBV3-2); D perhaps matches TRBD1 (6 bases). This CDR3 contains 15 residues. V lost 4 bases and J lost 6, with 13 bases in between. The germline V gene has CDR1 LGHDT and CDR2 YNNKEL (reference sequence). CDR3 sequence reads: CASSPAGVRNSPLHF. The CDR3 DNA is TGTGCCAGCAGCCCGGCAGGGGTCCGTAATTCACCCCTCCACTTT.

This clone came up a few times. The chain is built from TRBV19 and TRBJ2-2, with a weak D call TRBD2 (8 bases). The V gene's germline CDR1 is LNHDA and CDR2 SQIVND (reference sequence). The CDR3 runs to 17 residues. Trimming cost V 5 bases and J 3 bases, with 19 bases left between them. This CDR3 reads CASSLDRARGDTGELFF. CDR3 nucleotides: TGTGCCAGTAGTCTTGACAGGGCGCGGGGGGACACCGGGGAGCTGTTTTTT.

The V gene is TRBV6-5, the J gene TRBJ2-7; D unclear. The CDR3 runs to 14 residues. V lost 0 bases to trimming and J lost 4 bases, with 10 bases between them. Germline V lookup: CDR1 MNHEY, CDR2 SVGAGI. In DNA, the CDR3 is TGTGCCAGCAGTTACTCGAGTCGCCGGTACGAGCAGTACTTC. Translating gives CASSYSSRRYEQYF.

The chain has TRBV24-1 and TRBJ1-3; a possible D gene is TRBD1 (6 bases). V was clipped by 5 bases and J by 4 bases, with 14 bases between them. The CDR3 totals 15 residues. Germline V lookup: CDR1 KGHDR, CDR2 SFDVKD. Written as DNA, the CDR3 is TGTGCCACCAGTGTCTACAGGGCGTTAGGAAACACCATATATTTT. Translated: CATSVYRALGNTIYF.

The rearrangement joins TRBV18 to TRBJ2-5; D is possibly TRBD2 (5 bases). Germline values: CDR1 KGHSH, CDR2 LQKENI. CDR3 size: 15 residues. The V and J ends lost 3 bases and 5 bases respectively, with 16 bases between them. Written as DNA, the CDR3 is TGTGCCAGCTCACCTCGTGGAGGAGTAGGGGAGACCCAGTACTTC. Its protein is CASSPRGGVGETQYF.

The CDR3 here is CSVIAGGRSYEQYF. DNA for the CDR3: TGCAGCGTGATAGCGGGGGGGCGGTCCTACGAGCAGTACTTC. The chain couples TRBV29-1 to TRBJ2-7, with 11 bases aligning to TRBD2. The germline CDR1 and CDR2 sequences are SQVTM and ANQGSEA. The CDR3 sequence is 14 residues long. J lost 1 base, V lost 6 bases, and 5 bases had no gene match.

V gene TRBV10-3 combines with J gene TRBJ2-7; a possible D gene is TRBD1 (5 bases). V dropped 3 bases and J dropped 0 bases, with 6 bases sitting between them. Germline V gene data show CDR1 as ENHRY and CDR2 as SYGVKD. This CDR3 has 13 amino acids. CDR3 sequence (DNA): TGTGCCATCAGTGAAGACAGCTCCTACGAGCAGTACTTC. This codes for CAISEDSSYEQYF.

The rearrangement joins TRBV7-9 to TRBJ1-4; 9 bases map to TRBD1. The CDR3 is 16 residues long. CDR1 and CDR2 from the germline V gene are SEHNR and FQNEAQ (reference sequence). The V segment lost 4 bases and the J segment 5 bases; nucleotides outside the gene matches: 8. The DNA of the CDR3 is TGTGCCAGCAGCTGGACGGACAGGGGATCCAATGAAAAACTGTTTTTT. Translated, it gives CASSWTDRGSNEKLFF.

A word on this clone: Other DNA variants within this sample encode the same CDR3. The V call is TRBV6-5, the J call TRBJ2-7; 9 bases match TRBD1. The length of the CDR3 is 14 residues. Germline CDR1 reads MNHEY; CDR2 reads SVGAGI. V trimming: 6 bases; J trimming: 3 bases; junction bases outside the gene matches: 6. The CDR3 reads CASRPGQGGYEQYF. CDR3 nucleotide sequence: TGTGCCAGCAGACCGGGACAGGGTGGCTACGAGCAGTACTTC.

The chain uses TRBV4-1 and TRBJ1-2; no definite D call. The CDR3 runs to 13 residues. Trimming cost V 4 bases and J 5 bases, with 11 bases left between them. Germline V gives CDR1 MGHRA, CDR2 YSYEKL. CDR3 coding DNA: TGCGCCAGCAGCCCGCGGTCGACGTATGGCTACACCTTC. The encoded protein is CASSPRSTYGYTF.

This chain connects TRBV2 to TRBJ1-1; 7 bases line up with TRBD1. V shed 7 bases and J 2 bases; nucleotides not matched to a gene: 16. Per germline, CDR1 SNHLY and CDR2 FYNNEI. This CDR3 has 17 amino acids. The CDR3 coding sequence is TGTGCCAGCATATCCCAAGGGGGCGCACATTTAAACACTGAAGCTTTCTTT. Translated, it gives CASISQGGAHLNTEAFF. Using reference TRBV2 and TRBJ1-1 for the parts outside the CDR3, the full variable domain is EPEVTQTPSHQVTQMGQEVILRCVPISNHLYFYWYRQILGQKVEFLVSFYNNEISEKSEIFDDQFSVERPDGSNFTLKIRSTKLEDSAMYFCASISQGGAHLNTEAFFGQGTRLTVV.